This paragraph covers one T cell receptor beta chain sequence. Its antigen specificity is not known. Base qualities are missing; no much larger clone stands one base away. Each collaborating institution followed its own protocols to collect whole blood in K2EDTA tubes. For TCRbeta analysis, collaborator samples were shipped as frozen whole blood, as isolated PBMCs, or as DNA extracted from either sample type. This sample is part of a study of blood T cell repertoires in COVID-19 (dated by TCRdb to 2020 to 2021). Some background on the complete study: Collaborator samples came from the United States, Italy and Spain and covered acute and convalescent phases of COVID-19. Where available, HLA class I and class II types were taken from metadata supplied by the sample provider and were not determined by assay-based typing. The samples were drawn from two sources: the first 160 participants of the ongoing ImmuneRACE study, and 1,254 subjects contributed by 6 global collaborators. The prospective study material was composed of cDNA or gDNA derived from T cells, B-cell-depleted T cells, or PBMCs. Sample metadata almost always included a de-identified subject ID, COVID-19 status, age in years and sex. The repertoires were made available in a free public database intended to serve as a resource for research on the immune response to SARS-CoV-2. Subjects who had been exposed to COVID-19, were actively infected with it, or had recovered from it provided the deeply sampled blood TCRbeta repertoires that made up the dataset.

Trimming leaves V shorter by 2 bases and J shorter by 6 bases, with the junction holding 10 bases beyond the gene matches. CDR1 and CDR2 were assigned from the germline V gene as SGHNT and YENEEA. The CDR3 goes from the cysteine to the phenylalanine over 16 residues. The CDR3 DNA has 48 bases and is translated from base 1. TCRbeta CDR3 regions were amplified from genomic DNA by means of the immunoSEQ Assay, a bias-controlled multiplex PCR. As for the authors' bioinformatics: Nucleated cell counts per sample were estimated from amplification of reference gene primers within the assay. To quantify the absolute abundance of each unique TCRbeta CDR3 rearrangement, sequence reads were collapsed and filtered. For each sample, productive Simpson clonality was calculated as the square root of Simpson's diversity index across productive rearrangements. As stored in TCRdb, this immuneACCESS dataset retains in-frame rearrangements with V and J assigned. A fraction of the clones does not appear; measured against another copy, unresolved V genes explain less than half of the discrepancy, and the remainder lacks a known reason. The DNA gave D and trimming, while V, J and clone size come from that table. The sample table contains 200,000 or so clones; only one count was recorded for around 80% of them. Clones ranked in the top ten supply roughly 6% of the sample.

General conclusions and limits of the study: The amount of clinical and demographic metadata varied by source and participant and was provided uncurated.

Material: peripheral blood. This TCR came from a woman in her 70s with acute or convalescent COVID-19. This sequence uses TRBV11-3 and TRBJ2-1; 7 central nucleotides agree with TRBD1. The sequenced DNA is TGTGCCAGCAGCTTAAGGGACAGCGCCCCAAGCAATGAGCAGTTCTTC. This sequence encodes CASSLRDSAPSNEQFF.